This T cell receptor (beta chain) comes out of a study of a mutant IDH1 vaccine in newly diagnosed glioma. At the level of the study: Treated patients comprised approximately 60% males and roughly 40% females, mean age approximately 38 years. It was radiotherapy, temozolomide, or both that patients received previously, with most receiving both.

V dropped 1 base and J dropped 3 bases, with 7 bases sitting between them. This CDR3 is 14 amino acids long. Germline V CDR1 and CDR2: SGHVS, FNYEAQ. This clone occurred a few times. Its target is not known. TCRdb keeps only in-frame clones here, not all; method: immunoSEQ multiplex PCR. There are around 54,000 clones in the sample; less than 90% occur only once, and 3.2% lies in the top ten. Time point: week 47, end of study. Topical imiquimod was applied with each vaccine dose, which held 300 ug of mutant IDH1 20-mer peptide. This receptor was taken from a woman in her 50s with glioma. Sample: PBMCs, taken from a glioma patient whose treatment included an IDH1 peptide vaccine. V gene TRBV7-6 combines with J gene TRBJ2-1; the D gene is possibly TRBD1 (6 bases). CDR3 nucleotide sequence: TGTGCCAGCAGCTTAGGGGACATCTACAATGAGCAGTTCTTC. It is translated as CASSLGDIYNEQFF.